This T cell receptor beta chain was recovered during a study of PD-L1 blockade in urothelial cancer. At the level of the study: In the patient group, about 90% of the roughly 29 were males with bladder-origin urothelial cancer. The median T cell count in blood samples was more than 140,000.

Time point in this sample: pretreatment peripheral blood. All patients carried locally advanced or metastatic urothelial carcinoma. The repertoire was sequenced with immunoSEQ multiplex PCR; TCRdb's copy has only in-frame clones and lacks some. Counted here are around 71,000 clones, around four fifths occurring once; the ten biggest clones make up 6.5% to 8%. J was trimmed by 9 bases and V by 3 bases; bases with no gene match: 22. The CDR3 loop spans 19 amino acids. In germline, CDR1 is SGHTA, CDR2 FQGNSA. The origin of this receptor is a middle-aged man with urothelial cancer. The rearrangement links TRBV7-2 to TRBJ2-1, with 8 bases aligning to TRBD2. The input for sequencing was PBMCs, taken around atezolizumab (anti-PD-L1) treatment. DNA for the CDR3: TGTGCCAGCAGCTTCCAACCCCTAGGACGAGCGGGAGATTTAGGTGAGCAGTTCTTC. Translation: CASSFQPLGRAGDLGEQFF.